The 15 T cell receptor beta chains given below trace back to one sample, sequenced in a study of blood T cell repertoires in COVID-19. Here immunoSEQ multiplex PCR was the method, and the copy in TCRdb shows in-frame clones only, minus some. This table has roughly 380,000 clones, roughly 85% appearing once. Sequenced material: peripheral blood. These receptors came from a woman between 18 and 30 years old with acute or convalescent COVID-19.

The chain is built from TRBV6-5 and TRBJ2-7; unclear D gene. Between the trimmed V and J ends, which lost 4 bases and 10 bases, there was a span of 17 bases. Germline values: CDR1 MNHEY, CDR2 SVGAGI. The CDR3 is 13 amino acids. CDR3 nucleotides: TGTGCCAGCAGTTCTACCCCTTCGACTCCCCAGTACTTC. It encodes CASSSTPSTPQYF.

The chain couples TRBV28 to TRBJ1-6; 7 bases map to TRBD1. J was trimmed by 5 bases and V by 6 bases; bases with no gene match: 10. The CDR3 is 16 residues long. Per germline, CDR1 MDHEN and CDR2 SYDVKM. The CDR3 sequence is CASSRFGQVDNSPLHF. The CDR3 nucleotides are TGTGCCAGCAGCAGATTTGGACAGGTGGATAATTCACCCCTCCACTTT.

The CDR3 region is CASSQVGGMNTEAFF. The CDR3 bases are TGTGCCAGCAGCCAAGTTGGCGGAATGAACACTGAAGCTTTCTTT. The V gene is TRBV3-1 (or the pseudogene TRBV3-2), the J gene TRBJ1-1; no definite D call. Germline V gene sequence: CDR1 LGHDT, CDR2 YNNKEL (reference sequence). This CDR3 region has 15 residues. V was trimmed by 1 base and J by 0 bases, leaving 9 bases between them.

The chain couples TRBV2 to TRBJ1-6; D gene ambiguous. The germline CDR1 and CDR2 sequences are SNHLY and FYNNEI. V was cut by 3 bases and J by 7 bases, with 7 bases left in between. The CDR3 runs to 13 residues. The CDR3 sequence is CASSESPNSPLHF. As DNA, the CDR3 is TGTGCCAGCAGTGAGTCCCCGAATTCACCCCTCCACTTT.

This rearrangement joins TRBV3-1 (or the pseudogene TRBV3-2) to TRBJ2-5, with 8 nucleotides matching TRBD2. Germline values: CDR1 LGHDT, CDR2 YNNKEL (reference sequence). The trim removed 4 bases at V and 7 bases at J, leaving 14 bases unmatched. The CDR3 extends over 16 amino acids. The CDR3 sequence is CASSLLAGSREGTQYF. Here the CDR3 DNA reads TGTGCCAGCAGCCTTTTAGCGGGGTCAAGAGAGGGGACCCAGTACTTC.

The chain uses TRBV5-8 and TRBJ1-1; 10 nucleotides agree with TRBD1. Per germline, CDR1 SGHTS and CDR2 YDEGEE. V shed 2 bases and J 11 bases; nucleotides not matched to a gene: 6. The CDR3 has 13 residues. CDR3 protein: CASSFGTGVVAFF. The CDR3 DNA sequence: TGTGCCAGCAGCTTCGGGACAGGGGTTGTGGCTTTCTTT.

CDR3 bases: TGTGCCACCAGTGATTTGAGGAGCGGGACAGGGGACTACAATGAGCAGTTCTTC. The encoded protein is CATSDLRSGTGDYNEQFF. The chain uses TRBV24-1 and TRBJ2-1, with 10 bases identical to TRBD1. V gave up 0 bases and J gave up 3 bases; unmatched junction bases: 7. Germline loops: CDR1 KGHDR, CDR2 SFDVKD. This CDR3 spans 18 amino acids.

The chain combines TRBV4-1 with TRBJ1-1; TRBD1 is a possible D gene (5 bases). The CDR3 contains 15 residues. V was clipped by 2 bases and J by 0 bases, with 10 bases between them. Germline assignment: CDR1 MGHRA and CDR2 YSYEKL. CDR3 sequence: CASSQIDRLNTEAFF. Here the CDR3 DNA reads TGCGCCAGCAGCCAAATTGACAGATTGAACACTGAAGCTTTCTTT.

The chain links TRBV7-6 to TRBJ2-1, with TRBD1 matching over 8 bases. This CDR3 is 14 amino acids long. Germline assignment: CDR1 SGHVS and CDR2 FNYEAQ. Trimming took 0 bases from V and 5 from J; bases not matched to a gene: 0. The CDR3 is CASSLATGDNEQFF. The DNA of the CDR3 is TGTGCCAGCAGCTTAGCGACAGGGGACAATGAGCAGTTCTTC.

V gene TRBV6-2 or TRBV6-3 combines with J gene TRBJ2-5; 7 bases line up with TRBD1. The J segment lost 2 bases and the V segment lost 5 bases, leaving 8 bases of the junction unmatched. In germline, CDR1 is MNHEY, CDR2 SVGEGT. This CDR3 has 15 amino acids. CDR3 DNA: TGTGCCAGCAGTGACTTGGGACAGCGGCAAGAGACCCAGTACTTC. Amino acids: CASSDLGQRQETQYF.

The CDR3 is CASTGANQPQHF. In DNA form, the CDR3 reads TGCGCCAGCACAGGGGCAAATCAGCCCCAGCATTTT. The chain has TRBV23-1 and TRBJ1-5; possibly TRBD1 for D (6 bases). TRBV23-1 qualifies as an ORF whose function is uncertain. V lost 7 bases and J lost 4, with 8 bases in between. The CDR3 has 12 residues.

The J gene is TRBJ2-7, the V gene TRBV29-1; TRBD2 matches 8 bases. The CDR3 loop spans 15 amino acids. The junction had 8 bases not matched to a gene; V was cut back by 1 base and J by 3 bases. Germline V gene sequence: CDR1 SQVTM, CDR2 ANQGSEA. CDR3 protein: CSVEVPGRGDYEQYF. The CDR3 DNA sequence: TGCAGCGTTGAAGTTCCCGGGAGGGGGGACTACGAGCAGTACTTC.

V and J are TRBV7-2 and TRBJ2-7, with D possibly matching TRBD1 (6 bases). Germline values: CDR1 SGHTA, CDR2 FQGNSA. V was shortened by 5 bases and J by 3 bases, with 14 bases between the two germline ends. The CDR3 covers 14 residues. CDR3 nucleotides: TGTGCCAGCAGCAAGGAAGTCAGGGGCTACGAGCAGTACTTC. Protein: CASSKEVRGYEQYF.

The V gene is TRBV5-8, the J gene TRBJ2-2, with a possible D match to TRBD1 (5 bases). This CDR3 has 14 amino acids. Trimming shortened V by 2 bases and J by 5 bases, and 10 bases separated the two germline ends. Germline CDR1 SGHTS, CDR2 YDEGEE. CDR3: CASSFRQLTGELFF. The CDR3 DNA sequence: TGTGCCAGCAGCTTTAGACAGTTAACCGGGGAGCTGTTTTTT.

The chain uses TRBV5-4 and TRBJ2-3; D not certain. The length of the CDR3 is 13 residues. Germline V lookup: CDR1 SGHNT, CDR2 YYREEE (reference sequence). Trimming removed 1 base at V and 3 bases at J, with 6 bases between. CDR3 loop: CASSLPTTDTQYF. The CDR3 nucleotides are TGTGCCAGCAGCTTGCCTACTACAGATACGCAGTATTTT.